The 6 T cell receptor beta chains presented below share a single source sample, sequenced in a study of memory CD4+ T cells and cytomegalovirus serostatus. The data were produced by immunoSEQ multiplex PCR, yet TCRdb's version contains in-frame clones alone and is incomplete. The data show about 27,000 clones, 76% seen once. Single viable CD3+CD4+CD8-CD45RO+ cells were sorted as the memory CD4+ T cells. The sequenced material came from memory CD4+ T cells from blood. The receptors originated from an adult in good health and CMV-seronegative.

The chain carries TRBV2 and TRBJ1-2, with TRBD1 matching over 7 bases. Unmatched junction bases numbered 3, after V lost 6 bases and J lost 2 bases. This CDR3 is 13 amino acids long. Germline V gene sequence: CDR1 SNHLY, CDR2 FYNNEI. CDR3 region: CASSPQGNYGYTF. In nucleotides, the CDR3 is TGTGCCAGCAGCCCACAGGGGAACTATGGCTACACCTTC.

DNA for the CDR3: TGCGCCAGCAGCGGAGACACGAACACTGAAGCTTTCTTT. As protein: CASSGDTNTEAFF. The chain links TRBV5-1 to TRBJ1-1; D uncertain. Germline loops: CDR1 SGHRS, CDR2 YFSETQ. V was pared by 4 bases and J by 1 base, with 8 bases between. The CDR3 covers 13 residues.

This clone was seen just once. The chain uses TRBV9 and TRBJ1-4, with TRBD1 identical over 9 bases. This CDR3 has 15 amino acids. Germline CDR1 SGDLS, CDR2 YYNGEE. With 3 bases clipped from V and 7 bases from J, the junction kept 7 bases outside the gene matches. This chain's CDR3 is CASSASGTGPEKLFF. Here the CDR3 DNA reads TGTGCCAGCAGCGCGTCCGGGACAGGGCCTGAAAAACTGTTTTTT.

This chain joins TRBV28 and TRBJ1-1, with TRBD1 matching 7 bases. There are 15 residues in the CDR3. The germline CDR1 and CDR2 sequences are MDHEN and SYDVKM. Unmatched junction bases numbered 7, after V lost 1 base and J lost 5 bases. CDR3: CASSLLSGGFTEAFF. CDR3 nucleotide sequence: TGTGCCAGCAGTTTATTGTCAGGGGGGTTTACTGAAGCTTTCTTT.

The gene calls are TRBV10-1 and TRBJ2-1; 8 nucleotides agree with TRBD2. The CDR3 loop spans 16 amino acids. The V and J ends lost 5 bases and 5 bases, in that order; junction bases with no gene match: 11. CDR1 is WNHNN and CDR2 is SYGVQD in the germline V gene (reference sequence). The CDR3 DNA reads as TGCGCCAGCAGTCGCAGCGGGAGCAACCGTAACAATGAGCAGTTCTTC. This encodes CASSRSGSNRNNEQFF.

In this sample, this clone turned up a few times. This chain connects TRBV6-1 to TRBJ1-5; D call uncertain. The ends were cut back, 2 bases at V and 9 bases at J, with 8 bases in the middle. In germline, CDR1 is MNHNS, CDR2 SASEGT. The CDR3 sequence is 12 residues long. CDR3 sequence reads: CASSELLGPQHF. In nucleotides, the CDR3 is TGTGCCAGCAGTGAACTCCTTGGGCCCCAGCATTTT.